This T cell receptor (beta chain) originates from a study of T cell responses to AZD1222 COVID-19 vaccine. At the level of the study: Some second doses came at about 4 weeks and others at about 12 weeks; these were pooled.

About this clone: Its target is not known.

CDR3 size: 12 residues. Trimming pared 6 bases from V and 6 bases from J, leaving 11 bases between. Study results and caveats: Dominant CD4 TCR responses targeted spike regions 160-218 and 743-854. Most donors were white British and more were female, and clonal diversity was possibly underestimated.

Generated by immunoSEQ multiplex PCR, the TCRdb table keeps only in-frame clones and is missing some. The table lists about 66,000 clones, roughly 90% of them singletons. The genes are TRBV12-3 or TRBV12-4 and TRBJ1-1; unclear D gene. The clonotype originates from an adult in good health. The sequenced sample was peripheral blood, obtained on day 0 of AZD1222 vaccination. The CDR3 reads CASSRSTAEAFF. The CDR3 region has the DNA TGTGCCAGCAGCCGGTCGACGGCTGAAGCTTTCTTT.